Listed below are T cell receptor beta chains from one sample, sequenced in a study of cytomegalovirus exposure and HLA in healthy donors. TCRdb's copy holds only in-frame clones and misses some; the assay was immunoSEQ multiplex PCR. In the table there are tens of thousands of clones, approximately 86% of which are singletons. The sequenced material came from PBMCs. Receptors originate from a man aged 25-45 years in good health and CMV-seronegative. Both conserved end residues are part of each CDR3. The order of the fields is V gene, J gene, clone size, D gene, CDR3 protein, CDR3 DNA. The D gene is left open where the match is weak. Expanded clones get a size class; other rows say once, few or many, or leave the size out.

TRBV4-2,TRBJ2-1,.,.,CASSQDRASHEQFF,TGTGCCAGCAGCCAAGACCGCGCTAGCCATGAGCAGTTCTTC
TRBV7-6,TRBJ1-1,once,.,CASSLEAGSWTEAFF,TGTGCCAGCAGCTTAGAGGCAGGGTCGTGGACTGAAGCTTTCTTT
TRBV7-9,TRBJ2-1,once,.,CASSLALDEQFF,TGTGCCAGCAGTCTTGCGCTGGATGAGCAGTTCTTC
TRBV30,TRBJ2-2,few,TRBD1,CAGWPKQGAQDTGELFF,TGTGCCGGCTGGCCCAAACAGGGGGCGCAGGACACCGGGGAGCTGTTTTTT
TRBV11-3,TRBJ1-1,.,.,CASSRGMATEAFF,TGTGCCAGCAGTAGGGGGATGGCCACTGAAGCTTTCTTT
TRBV7-8,TRBJ1-2,few,TRBD1,CASSQTDRDYGYTF,TGTGCCAGCAGCCAAACCGACAGGGACTATGGCTACACCTTC
TRBV11-2,TRBJ2-5,.,.,CASSSQTLLQETQYF,TGTGCCAGCAGCTCCCAAACCCTCCTCCAGGAGACCCAGTACTTC
TRBV19,TRBJ1-1,.,.,CASHWSGNTEAFF,TGTGCCAGTCACTGGTCTGGGAACACTGAAGCTTTCTTT
TRBV28,TRBJ2-2,once,.,CASSFIGGLANTGELFF,TGTGCCAGCAGTTTTATCGGAGGGCTCGCGAACACCGGGGAGCTGTTTTTT
TRBV5-4,TRBJ2-5,.,TRBD1,CASTHGRDRVQETQYF,TGTGCCAGCACCCATGGTAGGGACAGGGTGCAAGAGACCCAGTACTTC
TRBV5-6,TRBJ1-3,.,TRBD1,CASSHNRGAGNTIYF,TGTGCCAGCAGCCATAACAGGGGCGCTGGAAACACCATATATTTT
TRBV28,TRBJ1-3,.,.,CASSFESSSGNTIYF,TGTGCCAGCAGTTTTGAGTCAAGCTCTGGAAACACCATATATTTT
TRBV11-1,TRBJ2-3,once,.,CASSHGGDRATDTQYF,TGTGCCAGCAGCCACGGGGGCGACAGGGCGACAGATACGCAGTATTTT
TRBV19,TRBJ1-1,.,.,CASQNGGDLTEAFF,TGTGCCAGTCAAAATGGGGGGGACCTCACTGAAGCTTTCTTT
TRBV11-2,TRBJ2-2,.,.,CASSFRRGDYQDGELFF,TGTGCCAGCAGCTTCCGAAGGGGGGACTACCAAGACGGGGAGCTGTTTTTT
TRBV7-8,TRBJ2-1,once,.,CASSPPLRYSYNEQFF,TGTGCCAGCAGCCCCCCCCTTCGCTACTCCTACAATGAGCAGTTCTTC
TRBV4-1,TRBJ1-1,.,.,CASSPRTDMNTEAFF,TGCGCCAGCAGCCCACGGACAGACATGAACACTGAAGCTTTCTTT
TRBV6-5,TRBJ2-1,.,.,CASSSQGSYNEQFF,TGTGCCAGCAGCTCCCAGGGGTCCTACAATGAGCAGTTCTTC
TRBV7-8,TRBJ1-1,.,.,CASSLEEGPNTEAFF,TGTGCCAGCAGCTTAGAGGAGGGGCCGAACACTGAAGCTTTCTTT
TRBV7-6,TRBJ1-2,.,.,CASSPTGWRYGYTF,TGTGCCAGCAGTCCTACAGGGTGGAGGTATGGCTACACCTTC
TRBV14,TRBJ1-2,.,TRBD1,CASSQVDRDGYTF,TGTGCCAGCAGCCAAGTTGACAGGGATGGCTACACCTTC
TRBV19,TRBJ1-2,.,TRBD1,CASSAGGGGYTF,TGTGCCAGTAGTGCAGGGGGTGGTGGCTACACCTTC